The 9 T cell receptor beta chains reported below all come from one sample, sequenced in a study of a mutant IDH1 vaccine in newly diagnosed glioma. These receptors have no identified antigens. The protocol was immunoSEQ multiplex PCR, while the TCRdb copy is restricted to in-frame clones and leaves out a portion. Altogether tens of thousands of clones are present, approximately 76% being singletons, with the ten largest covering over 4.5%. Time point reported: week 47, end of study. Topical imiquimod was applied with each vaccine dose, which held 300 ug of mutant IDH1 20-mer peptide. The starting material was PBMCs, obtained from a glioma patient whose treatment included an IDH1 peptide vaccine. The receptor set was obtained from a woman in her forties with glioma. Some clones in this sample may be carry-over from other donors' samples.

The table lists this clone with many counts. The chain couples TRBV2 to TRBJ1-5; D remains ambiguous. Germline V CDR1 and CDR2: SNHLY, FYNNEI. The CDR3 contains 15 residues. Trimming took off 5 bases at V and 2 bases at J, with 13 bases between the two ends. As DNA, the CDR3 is TGTGCCAGCAGTTTGGCCGGGAGAGGCAATCAGCCCCAGCATTTT. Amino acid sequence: CASSLAGRGNQPQHF. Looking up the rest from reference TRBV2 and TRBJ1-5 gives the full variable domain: EPEVTQTPSHQVTQMGQEVILRCVPISNHLYFYWYRQILGQKVEFLVSFYNNEISEKSEIFDDQFSVERPDGSNFTLKIRSTKLEDSAMYFCASSLAGRGNQPQHFGDGTRLSIL.

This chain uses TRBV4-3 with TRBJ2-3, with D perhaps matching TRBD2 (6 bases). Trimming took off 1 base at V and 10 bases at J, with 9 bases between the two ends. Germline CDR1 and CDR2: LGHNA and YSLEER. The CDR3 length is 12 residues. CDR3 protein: CASSQAEGPQYF. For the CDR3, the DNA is TGCGCCAGCAGCCAAGCGGAGGGGCCGCAGTATTTT.

In DNA, the CDR3 is TGTGCCAGCACGCCGGGACCCGGGGGCGTATACACCGGGGAGCTGTTTTTT. It specifies CASTPGPGGVYTGELFF. V gene TRBV21-1 combines with J gene TRBJ2-2. TRBV21-1 constitutes a pseudogene. The CDR3 is made up of 17 amino acids.

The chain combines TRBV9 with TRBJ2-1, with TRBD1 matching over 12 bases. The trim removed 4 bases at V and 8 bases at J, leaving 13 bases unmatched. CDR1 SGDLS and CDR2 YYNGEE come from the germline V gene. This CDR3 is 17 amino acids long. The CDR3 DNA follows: TGTGCCAGCAGCCGACCCGGGACAGGGGGCTGGATCTATGAGCAGTTCTTC. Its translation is CASSRPGTGGWIYEQFF.

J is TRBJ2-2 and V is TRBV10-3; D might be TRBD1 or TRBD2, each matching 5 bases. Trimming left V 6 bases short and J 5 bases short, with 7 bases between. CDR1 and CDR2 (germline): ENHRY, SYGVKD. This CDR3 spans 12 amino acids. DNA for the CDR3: TGTGCCATCAGGGGGGTTACCGGGGAGCTGTTTTTT. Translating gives CAIRGVTGELFF.

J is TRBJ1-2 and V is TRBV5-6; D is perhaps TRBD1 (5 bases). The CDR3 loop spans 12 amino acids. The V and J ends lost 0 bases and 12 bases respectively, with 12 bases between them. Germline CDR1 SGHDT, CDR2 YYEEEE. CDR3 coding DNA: TGTGCCAGCAGCTTGGGCGAGGGGAGTCACACCTTC. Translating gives CASSLGEGSHTF.

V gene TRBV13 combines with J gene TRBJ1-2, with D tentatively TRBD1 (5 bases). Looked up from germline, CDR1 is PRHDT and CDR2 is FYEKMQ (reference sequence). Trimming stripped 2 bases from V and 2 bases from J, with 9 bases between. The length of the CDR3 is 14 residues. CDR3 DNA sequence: TGTGCCAGCAGCTTACAAGGGGCCAACTATGGCTACACCTTC. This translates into CASSLQGANYGYTF. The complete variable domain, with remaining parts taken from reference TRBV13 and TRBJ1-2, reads AAGVIQSPRHLIKEKRETATLKCYPIPRHDTVYWYQQGPGQDPQFLISFYEKMQSDKGSIPDRFSAQQFSDYHSELNMSSLELGDSALYFCASSLQGANYGYTFGSGTRLTVV.

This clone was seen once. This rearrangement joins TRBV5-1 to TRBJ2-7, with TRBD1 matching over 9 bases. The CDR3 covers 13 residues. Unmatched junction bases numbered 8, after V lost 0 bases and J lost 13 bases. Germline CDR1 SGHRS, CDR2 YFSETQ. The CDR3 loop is CASSLARGQGQYF. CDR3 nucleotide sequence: TGCGCCAGCAGCTTGGCCAGGGGACAGGGCCAATACTTC.

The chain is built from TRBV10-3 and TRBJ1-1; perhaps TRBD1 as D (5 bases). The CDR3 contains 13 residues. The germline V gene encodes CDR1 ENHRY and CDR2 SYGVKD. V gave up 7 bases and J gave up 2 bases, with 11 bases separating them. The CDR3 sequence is CAITPTENTEAFF. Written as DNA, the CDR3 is TGTGCCATCACCCCGACAGAAAACACTGAAGCTTTCTTT.